This passage covers 7 T cell receptor beta chains from one sample sequenced in a study of blood T cell repertoires in COVID-19. TCRdb's table, derived via immunoSEQ multiplex PCR, lists solely in-frame clones and lacks some. This table has about 300,000 clones, around nine tenths appearing once. Sequencing was performed on peripheral blood. The receptors shown here come from a woman between 25 and 40 years old with COVID-19, enrolled during active disease.

The rearrangement uses TRBV5-8 and TRBJ1-2, with 8 bases matching TRBD1. V lost 4 bases to trimming and J lost 6 bases; unmatched junction nucleotides: 8. From germline, CDR1 is SGHTS and CDR2 YDEGEE. The CDR3 length is 14 residues. This CDR3 is CASSLPGTGDGYTF. DNA of the CDR3: TGTGCCAGCAGCCTTCCCGGGACAGGCGATGGCTACACCTTC.

The chain employs TRBV24-1 and TRBJ2-1, with 8 nucleotides matching TRBD2. V lost 6 bases, J lost 2 bases, and 5 bases stayed unmatched. Germline CDR1 and CDR2: KGHDR and SFDVKD. The CDR3 is made up of 15 amino acids. CDR3 protein: CATSLGGGPYNEQFF. The CDR3, as DNA: TGTGCCACCAGTCTCGGGGGGGGGCCCTACAATGAGCAGTTCTTC.

This clone has only one observation. The chain has TRBV5-5 and TRBJ2-1, with a weak D call TRBD2 (5 bases). From germline, CDR1 is SGHKS and CDR2 YYEKEE (reference sequence). V lost 1 base to trimming and J lost 6 bases, with 8 bases between them. The CDR3 is made up of 13 amino acids. The CDR3 DNA reads TGTGCCAGCAGCTTGAGGCGGGTCAATGAGCAGTTCTTC. This gives the protein CASSLRRVNEQFF.

The rearrangement joins TRBV7-6 to TRBJ1-1; perhaps TRBD1 as D (6 bases). V lost 6 bases, J lost 1 base, and 15 bases lay in between. The CDR3 runs 15 residues. CDR1 SGHVS and CDR2 FNYEAQ come from the germline V gene. In DNA form, the CDR3 reads TGTGCCAGCAGTCGCATTACAGGGAGGAACACTGAAGCTTTCTTT. It is translated as CASSRITGRNTEAFF.

The chain links TRBV18 to TRBJ1-6; D is ambiguous. CDR1 is KGHSH and CDR2 is LQKENI in the germline V gene. The ends were cut back, 3 bases at V and 8 bases at J, with 8 bases in the middle. The CDR3 is 13 amino acids. The CDR3 region has the DNA TGTGCCAGCTCACCTGAGGCTTATTCACCCCTCCACTTT. This gives the protein CASSPEAYSPLHF.

This clone was found a few times. The rearrangement uses TRBV28 and TRBJ1-5; tentative D call: TRBD1 (6 bases). V lost 5 bases, J lost 4 bases, and 12 bases lay in between. In germline, CDR1 is MDHEN, CDR2 SYDVKM. This CDR3 has 14 residues. The CDR3 loop is CASSRGTPNQPQHF. The CDR3 coding sequence is TGTGCCAGCAGTCGTGGGACACCAAATCAGCCCCAGCATTTT.

The chain employs TRBV2 and TRBJ2-2; 11 bases map to TRBD2. The V gene's germline CDR1 is SNHLY and CDR2 FYNNEI. The CDR3 runs 17 residues. V shed 7 bases, J shed 6 bases, and the junction held 13 bases outside the gene matches. CDR3: CASKRGSGGAEAGELFF. The CDR3 coding sequence is TGTGCCAGCAAAAGGGGTAGCGGGGGGGCCGAGGCCGGGGAGCTGTTTTTT.